This entry lists 29 T cell receptor beta chains sequenced from one sample in a study of neoadjuvant nivolumab and ipilimumab in lung cancer. Some clones are missing from TCRdb's copy, which holds only in-frame ones; the method was immunoSEQ multiplex PCR. The profile shows fewer than 20,000 clones, about 77% of them singletons. Specimen: tumor tissue, collected after neoadjuvant nivolumab, alone or with ipilimumab, at or shortly before surgery. The receptors come from an adult with non-small cell lung cancer.

The rearrangement links TRBV10-2 to TRBJ1-5; D is undetermined. V lost 6 bases and J 6 bases, leaving 9 bases between the germline ends. CDR3 size: 12 residues. Germline-derived CDR1 and CDR2 are WSHSY and SAAADI. The CDR3 nucleotides read TGCGCCAGCAGCCTCCTATCTCAGCCCCAGCATTTT. Translated: CASSLLSQPQHF.

J is TRBJ2-5 and V is TRBV20-1; D remains unclear. This CDR3 comprises 11 residues. Deletions cut 5 bases from V and 5 bases from J, with 9 bases between. Germline V lookup: CDR1 DFQATT, CDR2 SNEGSKA (reference sequence). CDR3 in amino acids: CSALKDETQYF. The CDR3 nucleotides read TGCAGTGCTCTCAAGGACGAGACCCAGTACTTC.

The chain employs TRBV7-9 and TRBJ1-1; 8 bases are shared with TRBD1. V gave up 4 bases and J gave up 1 base; unmatched junction bases: 5. This CDR3 has 15 amino acids. The germline V gene has CDR1 SEHNR and CDR2 FQNEAQ (reference sequence). CDR3 sequence: CASSSDRGQNTEAFF. CDR3 sequence (DNA): TGTGCCAGCAGCTCCGACAGGGGCCAGAACACTGAAGCTTTCTTT.

The chain combines TRBV5-4 with TRBJ1-2; D unclear. V gave up 0 bases and J gave up 8 bases, with 11 bases separating them. Germline CDR1 SGHNT, CDR2 YYREEE (reference sequence). CDR3 length: 13 amino acids. The CDR3 sequence: CASSLAGRVGYTF. The CDR3 DNA reads TGTGCCAGCAGCTTGGCGGGCCGGGTCGGCTACACCTTC. Full variable domain (outside the CDR3, taken from reference TRBV5-4 and TRBJ1-2): ETGVTQSPTHLIKTRGQQVTLRCSSQSGHNTVSWYQQALGQGPQFIFQYYREEENGRGNFPPRFSGLQFPNYSSELNVNALELDDSALYLCASSLAGRVGYTFGSGTRLTVV.

The chain employs TRBV4-2 and TRBJ2-7; 9 bases fit TRBD2. J was trimmed by 6 bases and V by 1 base; bases with no gene match: 16. The CDR3 spans 18 residues. Germline V gene lookup returns CDR1 LGHNA and CDR2 YNFKEQ. The CDR3 DNA follows: TGTGCCAGCAGCCAAGGAGATCGAGGTCTAGCGGGATCGGGCGAGCAGTACTTC. Translated: CASSQGDRGLAGSGEQYF.

The CDR3 region is CSVETSGSYNEQFF. CDR3 in DNA: TGCAGCGTCGAAACTAGCGGGAGCTACAATGAGCAGTTCTTC. The chain couples TRBV29-1 to TRBJ2-1; 11 nucleotides match TRBD2. The trim removed 6 bases at V and 3 bases at J, leaving 4 bases unmatched. Germline CDR1 and CDR2: SQVTM and ANQGSEA. The CDR3 runs to 14 residues.

The chain recombines TRBV7-2 with TRBJ1-2, with D tentatively TRBD1 (5 bases). V lost 4 bases to trimming and J lost 4 bases, with 16 bases between them. CDR1 is SGHTA and CDR2 is FQGNSA in the germline V gene. The CDR3 has 15 amino acids. The DNA of the CDR3 is TGTGCCAGCAGCTCGAGGGCGGGGACGGTCTATGGCTACACCTTC. Translating it yields CASSSRAGTVYGYTF.

The chain links TRBV4-1 to TRBJ2-5; 10 bases align to TRBD2. Trimming took 0 bases from V and 7 from J; bases not matched to a gene: 14. Germline CDR1 and CDR2: MGHRA and YSYEKL. The CDR3 is made up of 18 amino acids. The CDR3 region is CASSQEQAGGTLSWTQYF. In DNA form, the CDR3 reads TGCGCCAGCAGCCAAGAACAAGCGGGAGGGACCCTATCTTGGACCCAGTACTTC.

This clone was picked up one time. The V call is TRBV6-1, the J call TRBJ2-7, with TRBD2 matching over 9 bases. Germline V gene sequence: CDR1 MNHNS, CDR2 SASEGT. This CDR3 has 15 residues. Trimming at V came to 3 bases and at J to 3 bases, leaving 6 bases not matched to a gene. The CDR3, as DNA: TGTGCCAGCAGTGATATAGCGGGAGTGAGCTACGAGCAGTACTTC. Translation: CASSDIAGVSYEQYF.

The rearrangement links TRBV7-2 to TRBJ2-7; 7 bases fit TRBD2. Germline CDR1 reads SGHTA; CDR2 reads FQGNSA. The length of the CDR3 is 14 residues. The V gene end was trimmed by 2 bases and the J gene end by 5 bases; junction bases not matched to a gene: 6. Here the CDR3 reads CASSLMAGVNEQYF. Written as DNA, the CDR3 is TGTGCCAGCAGCTTAATGGCGGGAGTTAACGAGCAGTACTTC.

This clone was seen a handful of times. The rearrangement links TRBV5-1 to TRBJ2-7; D is tentatively TRBD1 or TRBD2 (5 bases each). The length of the CDR3 is 17 residues. CDR1 SGHRS and CDR2 YFSETQ come from the germline V gene. V lost 2 bases and J lost 2, with 20 bases in between. The CDR3 DNA reads TGCGCCAGCAGCTTTGGGACGGCCCCACATGTGCCCTACGAGCAGTACTTC. Its translation is CASSFGTAPHVPYEQYF.

V is TRBV5-1 and J is TRBJ1-2; 7 bases are a match to TRBD1. Germline V gene data show CDR1 as SGHRS and CDR2 as YFSETQ. V lost 7 bases and J lost 6; bases outside the gene matches: 9. CDR3 length: 13 amino acids. The CDR3 region has the DNA TGCGCCAGCTCCTCGACAGGGAAGGATGGCTACACCTTC. It yields the protein CASSSTGKDGYTF. Based on the CDR3 plus reference TRBV5-1 and TRBJ1-2, the full variable domain is KAGVTQTPRYLIKTRGQQVTLSCSPISGHRSVSWYQQTPGQGLQFLFEYFSETQRNKGNFPGRFSGRQFSNSRSEMNVSTLELGDSALYLCASSSTGKDGYTFGSGTRLTVV.

The chain employs TRBV10-2 and TRBJ1-1; TRBD1 might be the D (6 bases). V was trimmed by 4 bases and J by 7 bases, leaving 13 bases between them. The CDR3 is 13 residues long. CDR1 and CDR2 from the germline V gene are WSHSY and SAAADI. The CDR3 nucleotides are TGCGCCAGCAGTGCTTTACAGGGTGGTGAAGCTTTCTTT. The encoded protein is CASSALQGGEAFF.

The V and J genes are TRBV27 and TRBJ1-2, with a possible D match to TRBD1 (5 bases). CDR3 size: 13 residues. With 4 bases removed from V and 8 bases from J, the gap between germline ends came to 14 bases. Per germline, CDR1 MNHEY and CDR2 SMNVEV (reference sequence). The CDR3 sequence: CASSSGHVKGYTF. The CDR3 DNA is TGTGCCAGCAGTTCCGGACACGTTAAAGGCTACACCTTC.

The CDR3 region is CASSQESGVSYEQYF. CDR3 coding DNA: TGCGCCAGCAGCCAAGAGTCTGGGGTCTCCTACGAGCAGTACTTC. This rearrangement joins TRBV4-1 to TRBJ2-7; D gene ambiguous. The CDR3 length is 15 residues. Germline V gives CDR1 MGHRA, CDR2 YSYEKL. V gave up 0 bases and J gave up 0 bases, with 9 bases separating them.

The rearrangement uses TRBV6-5 and TRBJ2-1, with D possibly matching TRBD2 (6 bases). Deletions cut 5 bases from V and 4 bases from J, with 9 bases between. This CDR3 has 13 residues. Germline-derived CDR1 and CDR2 are MNHEY and SVGAGI. CDR3 protein: CASSTEGYNEQFF. The CDR3, as DNA: TGTGCCAGCAGTACGGAGGGGTACAATGAGCAGTTCTTC.

The chain has TRBV4-2 and TRBJ2-5; D not certain. V was trimmed by 1 base and J by 14 bases, leaving 23 bases between them. Germline lookup yields CDR1 LGHNA and CDR2 YNFKEQ. The CDR3 runs 15 residues. The CDR3 is CASSQGGPTPPQYYF. CDR3 nucleotide sequence: TGTGCCAGCAGCCAAGGTGGTCCTACCCCCCCACAGTACTACTTC.

The chain uses TRBV5-1 and TRBJ1-1; D is undetermined. The CDR3 covers 16 residues. The germline gives CDR1 SGHRS, CDR2 YFSETQ. Deletions cut 1 base from V and 5 bases from J, with 18 bases between. CDR3 sequence (DNA): TGCGCCAGCAGCTTGAGGGCAGTGGGGTATAGTACTGAAGCTTTCTTT. It encodes CASSLRAVGYSTEAFF.

The rearrangement joins TRBV29-1 to TRBJ2-3; the D gene is possibly TRBD2 (6 bases). This CDR3 is 13 amino acids long. V lost 7 bases to trimming and J lost 2 bases, with 13 bases between them. CDR1 is SQVTM, CDR2 ANQGSEA, per germline. The CDR3 protein is CSERPSDTDTQYF. The CDR3 DNA reads TGCAGCGAAAGACCTAGCGACACAGATACGCAGTATTTT.

V gene TRBV5-4 combines with J gene TRBJ2-7; 10 bases are shared with TRBD1. Germline CDR1 SGHNT, CDR2 YYREEE (reference sequence). The CDR3 spans 13 residues. With V trimmed by 5 bases and J by 6 bases, 5 bases remained unmatched. In DNA, the CDR3 is TGTGCCAGCAGTCGGGACAGGGGCCGCGAGCAGTACTTC. It is translated as CASSRDRGREQYF.

V and J are TRBV4-3 and TRBJ2-7; TRBD2 matches 11 bases. Germline lookup yields CDR1 LGHNA and CDR2 YSLEER. This CDR3 region has 15 residues. V lost 4 bases and J lost 3; bases outside the gene matches: 5. The CDR3 here is CASSPRLAGLYEQYF. CDR3 in DNA: TGCGCCAGCAGCCCCAGACTAGCGGGGCTCTACGAGCAGTACTTC.

The chain is built from TRBV11-2 and TRBJ2-2; D might be TRBD2 (6 bases). In germline, CDR1 is SGHAT, CDR2 FQNNGV. V shed 5 bases and J shed 1 base, with 17 bases lying between them. The CDR3 is 17 residues long. In DNA form, the CDR3 reads TGTGCCAGCAGCCCCTCACAACGGCGGGGGAACACCGGGGAGCTGTTTTTT. Protein product: CASSPSQRRGNTGELFF.

V and J are TRBV4-3 and TRBJ1-1, with 10 bases fitting TRBD1. The V gene end was trimmed by 4 bases and the J gene end by 9 bases; junction bases not matched to a gene: 8. Germline V gene data show CDR1 as LGHNA and CDR2 as YSLEER. The CDR3 loop spans 14 amino acids. DNA for the CDR3: TGCGCCAGCAGCCCCGTTGGGACAGGGGTTAAAGCTTTCTTT. It yields the protein CASSPVGTGVKAFF.

This chain links TRBV6-5 with TRBJ2-7; TRBD2 agrees at 8 bases. Per germline, CDR1 MNHEY and CDR2 SVGAGI. With V trimmed by 4 bases and J by 1 base, 9 bases remained unmatched. The CDR3 spans 16 residues. As DNA, the CDR3 is TGTGCCAGCAGTTCCATCCCGGGGGGGGTTTCCTACGAGCAGTACTTC. This sequence encodes CASSSIPGGVSYEQYF.

The V and J genes are TRBV15 and TRBJ2-2, with TRBD1 matching over 7 bases. Per the germline V gene, CDR1 is LNHNV and CDR2 is YYDKDF (reference sequence). The V and J ends lost 4 bases and 7 bases, in that order; junction bases with no gene match: 9. The CDR3 extends over 15 amino acids. CDR3 protein: CATSKFTGVNGELFF. The CDR3 nucleotides are TGTGCCACCAGCAAGTTTACAGGGGTAAACGGGGAGCTGTTTTTT. Complete variable domain (other parts from reference TRBV15 and TRBJ2-2): DAMVIQNPRYQVTQFGKPVTLSCSQTLNHNVMYWYQQKSSQAPKLLFHYYDKDFNNEADTPDNFQSRRPNTSFCFLDIRSPGLGDTAMYLCATSKFTGVNGELFFGEGSRLTVL.

The V and J genes are TRBV11-1 and TRBJ2-1; maybe TRBD2 (6 bases). The germline gives CDR1 SGHAT, CDR2 FQDESV (reference sequence). V lost 5 bases, J lost 0 bases, and 11 bases lay in between. CDR3 size: 15 residues. The CDR3: CASSRGGLSYNEQFF. The CDR3 DNA sequence: TGTGCCAGCAGCAGGGGAGGACTCTCCTACAATGAGCAGTTCTTC.

V is TRBV9 and J is TRBJ2-7; 9 nucleotides line up with TRBD2. The CDR3 covers 16 residues. Germline CDR1 SGDLS, CDR2 YYNGEE. The junction had 13 bases not matched to a gene; V was cut back by 4 bases and J by 5 bases. The CDR3 coding sequence is TGTGCCAGCAGCCCCCTCGCGCTAGCGGGAACAGACGAGCAGTACTTC. Its protein is CASSPLALAGTDEQYF.

Note on this clone: Other nucleotide sequences in the sample specify the same CDR3. This chain links TRBV6-5 with TRBJ1-1; D ambiguous. Deletions cut 4 bases from V and 1 base from J, with 10 bases between. The CDR3 spans 14 residues. Germline V gives CDR1 MNHEY, CDR2 SVGAGI. The CDR3 loop is CASSSLAANTEAFF. The CDR3 coding sequence is TGTGCCAGCAGTTCCCTAGCCGCGAACACTGAAGCTTTCTTT.

This sequence joins TRBV9 and TRBJ2-3; no firm D call. This CDR3 has 13 residues. Germline V CDR1 and CDR2: SGDLS, YYNGEE. V lost 0 bases and J lost 9, with 11 bases in between. The CDR3 sequence: CASSVGPGETQYF. The CDR3 DNA reads as TGTGCCAGCAGCGTAGGACCCGGAGAGACGCAGTATTTT.